This T cell receptor (beta chain) was identified in a study of lymphopenia after photon versus proton radiotherapy. General study findings and limits: Authors raise, but do not show, better survival with proton therapy. Post-nadir TCR diversity decline inversely tracked overall survival among those who died.

Sequenced by immunoSEQ multiplex PCR; TCRdb stores in-frame clones only, minus some. The sample includes over 15,000 clones, approximately 84% seen only once; the top ten take 11%. Concerning this clone: No antigen is known for it.

The V gene end was trimmed by 4 bases and the J gene end by 7 bases; junction bases not matched to a gene: 11. Germline V gives CDR1 SGHDT, CDR2 YYEEEE. This CDR3 comprises 15 residues. The sequencing here drew on peripheral blood, taken from a patient treated with proton-based radiotherapy. The V gene is TRBV5-6, the J gene TRBJ1-5; TRBD1 aligns across 7 bases. The sequence derives from a man between 65 and 85 years old with pancreatic cancer. The CDR3 DNA sequence: TGTGCCAGCAGCCGTATCACAGGGGCGGGACAGCCCCAGCATTTT. Protein product: CASSRITGAGQPQHF.